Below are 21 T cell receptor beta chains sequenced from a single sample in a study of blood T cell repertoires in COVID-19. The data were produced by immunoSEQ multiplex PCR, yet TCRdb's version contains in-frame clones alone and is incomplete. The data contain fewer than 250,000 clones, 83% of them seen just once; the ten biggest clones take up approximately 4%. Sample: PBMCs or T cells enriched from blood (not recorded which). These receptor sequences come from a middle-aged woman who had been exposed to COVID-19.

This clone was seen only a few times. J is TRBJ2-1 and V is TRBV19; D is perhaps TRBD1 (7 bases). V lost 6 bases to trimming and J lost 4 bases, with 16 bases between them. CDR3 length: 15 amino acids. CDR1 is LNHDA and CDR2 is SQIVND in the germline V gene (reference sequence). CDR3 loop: CASSGTARGYNEQFF. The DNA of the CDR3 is TGTGCCAGTAGCGGGACAGCCCGGGGGTACAATGAGCAGTTCTTC.

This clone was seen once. In DNA, the CDR3 is TGTGCCAGCAGTCCATTATCAGGTATTGAGCAGTACTTC. It is translated as CASSPLSGIEQYF. This rearrangement joins TRBV27 to TRBJ2-7; D remains ambiguous. V lost 5 bases to trimming and J lost 7 bases, with 15 bases between them. Germline CDR1 is MNHEY and CDR2 is SMNVEV (reference sequence). The length of the CDR3 is 13 residues.

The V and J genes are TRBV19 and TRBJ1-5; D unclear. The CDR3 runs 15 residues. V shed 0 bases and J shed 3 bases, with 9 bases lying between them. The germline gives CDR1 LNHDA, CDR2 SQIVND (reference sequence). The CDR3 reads CASSIDWRDNQPQHF. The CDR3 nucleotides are TGTGCCAGTAGTATAGATTGGAGGGACAATCAGCCCCAGCATTTT.

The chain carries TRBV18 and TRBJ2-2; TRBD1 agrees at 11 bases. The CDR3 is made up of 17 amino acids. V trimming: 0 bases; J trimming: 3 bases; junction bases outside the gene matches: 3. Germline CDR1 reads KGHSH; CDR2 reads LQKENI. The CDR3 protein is CASSPPDRGLHTGELFF. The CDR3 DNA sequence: TGTGCCAGCTCACCACCGGACAGGGGGCTACACACCGGGGAGCTGTTTTTT. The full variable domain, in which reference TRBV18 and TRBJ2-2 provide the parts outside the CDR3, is NAGVMQNPRHLVRRRGQEARLRCSPMKGHSHVYWYRQLPEEGLKFMVYLQKENIIDESGMPKERFSAEFPKEGPSILRIQQVVRGDSAAYFCASSPPDRGLHTGELFFGEGSRLTVL.

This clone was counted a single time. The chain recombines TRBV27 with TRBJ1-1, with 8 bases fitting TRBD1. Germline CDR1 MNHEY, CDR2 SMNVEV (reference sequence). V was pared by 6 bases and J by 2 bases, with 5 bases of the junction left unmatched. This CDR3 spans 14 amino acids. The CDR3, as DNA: TGTGCCAGCAGACCGGGACAGGTAAACACTGAAGCTTTCTTT. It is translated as CASRPGQVNTEAFF.

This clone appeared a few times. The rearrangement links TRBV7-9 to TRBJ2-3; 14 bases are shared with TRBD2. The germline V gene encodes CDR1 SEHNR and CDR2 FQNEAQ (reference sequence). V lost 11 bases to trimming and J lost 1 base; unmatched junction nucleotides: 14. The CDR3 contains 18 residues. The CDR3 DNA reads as TGTGCCGGGGAAGGTAAGACTAGCGGGGGGGCTTGCACAGATACGCAGTATTTT. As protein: CAGEGKTSGGACTDTQYF.

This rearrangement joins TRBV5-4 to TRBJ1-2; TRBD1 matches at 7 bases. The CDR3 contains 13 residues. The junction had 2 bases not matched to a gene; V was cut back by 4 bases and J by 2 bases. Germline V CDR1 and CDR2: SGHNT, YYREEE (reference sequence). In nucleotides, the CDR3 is TGTGCCAGCAGCGGGGACAGCAACTATGGCTACACCTTC. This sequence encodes CASSGDSNYGYTF. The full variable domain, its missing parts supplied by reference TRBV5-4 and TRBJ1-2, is ETGVTQSPTHLIKTRGQQVTLRCSSQSGHNTVSWYQQALGQGPQFIFQYYREEENGRGNFPPRFSGLQFPNYSSELNVNALELDDSALYLCASSGDSNYGYTFGSGTRLTVV.

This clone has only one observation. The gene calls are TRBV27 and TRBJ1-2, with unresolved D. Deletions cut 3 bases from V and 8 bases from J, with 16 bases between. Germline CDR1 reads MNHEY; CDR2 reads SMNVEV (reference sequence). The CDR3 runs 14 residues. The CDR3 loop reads CASSFLGQQVGYTF. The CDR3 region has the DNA TGTGCCAGCAGTTTCTTGGGTCAGCAGGTGGGCTACACCTTC.

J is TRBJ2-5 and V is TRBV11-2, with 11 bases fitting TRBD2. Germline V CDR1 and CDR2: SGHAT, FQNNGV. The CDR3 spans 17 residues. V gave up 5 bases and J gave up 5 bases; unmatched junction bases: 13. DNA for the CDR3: TGTGCCAGCAGCGGAACTAGCGGGGGCCGATTGTGGGAGACCCAGTACTTC. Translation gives CASSGTSGGRLWETQYF. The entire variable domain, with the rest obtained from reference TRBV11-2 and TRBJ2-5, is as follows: EAGVAQSPRYKIIEKRQSVAFWCNPISGHATLYWYQQILGQGPKLLIQFQNNGVVDDSQLPKDRFSAERLKGVDSTLKIQPAKLEDSAVYLCASSGTSGGRLWETQYFGPGTRLLVL.

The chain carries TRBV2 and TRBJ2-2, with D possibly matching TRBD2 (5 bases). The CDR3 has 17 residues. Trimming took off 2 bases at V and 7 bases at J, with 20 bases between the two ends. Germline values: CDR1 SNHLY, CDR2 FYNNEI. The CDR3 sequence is CASSERGGELGGGELFF. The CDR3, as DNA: TGTGCCAGCAGTGAACGTGGTGGCGAACTAGGTGGCGGGGAGCTGTTTTTT. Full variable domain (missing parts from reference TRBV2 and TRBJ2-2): EPEVTQTPSHQVTQMGQEVILRCVPISNHLYFYWYRQILGQKVEFLVSFYNNEISEKSEIFDDQFSVERPDGSNFTLKIRSTKLEDSAMYFCASSERGGELGGGELFFGEGSRLTVL.

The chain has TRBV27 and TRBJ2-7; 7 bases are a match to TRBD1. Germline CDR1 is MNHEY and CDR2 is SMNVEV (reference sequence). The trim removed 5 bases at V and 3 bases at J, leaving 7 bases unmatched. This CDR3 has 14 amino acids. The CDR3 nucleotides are TGTGCCAGCAGTCAGCGACAGGGCTACTACGAGCAGTACTTC. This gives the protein CASSQRQGYYEQYF.

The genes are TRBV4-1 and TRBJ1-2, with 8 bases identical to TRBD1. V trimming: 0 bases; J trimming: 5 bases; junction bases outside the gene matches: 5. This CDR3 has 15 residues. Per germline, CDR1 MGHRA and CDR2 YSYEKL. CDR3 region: CASSQENRQGYGYTF. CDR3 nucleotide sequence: TGCGCCAGCAGCCAAGAGAATCGACAGGGGTATGGCTACACCTTC.

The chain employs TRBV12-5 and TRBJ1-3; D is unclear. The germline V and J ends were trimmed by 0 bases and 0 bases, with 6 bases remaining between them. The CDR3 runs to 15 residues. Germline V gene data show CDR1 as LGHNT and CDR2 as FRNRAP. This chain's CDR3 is CASGLVFSSGNTIYF. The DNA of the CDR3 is TGTGCTAGTGGTTTGGTCTTTAGCTCTGGAAACACCATATATTTT.

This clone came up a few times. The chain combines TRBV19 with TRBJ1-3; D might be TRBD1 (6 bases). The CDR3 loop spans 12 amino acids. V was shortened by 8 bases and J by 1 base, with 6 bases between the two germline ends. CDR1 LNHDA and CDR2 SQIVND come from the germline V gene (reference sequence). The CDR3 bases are TGTGCCAGTGGGACATCTGGAAACACCATATATTTT. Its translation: CASGTSGNTIYF. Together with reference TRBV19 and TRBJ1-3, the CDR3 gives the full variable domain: DGGITQSPKYLFRKEGQNVTLSCEQNLNHDAMYWYRQDPGQGLRLIYYSQIVNDFQKGDIAEGYSVSREKKESFPLTVTSAQKNPTAFYLCASGTSGNTIYFGEGSWLTVV.

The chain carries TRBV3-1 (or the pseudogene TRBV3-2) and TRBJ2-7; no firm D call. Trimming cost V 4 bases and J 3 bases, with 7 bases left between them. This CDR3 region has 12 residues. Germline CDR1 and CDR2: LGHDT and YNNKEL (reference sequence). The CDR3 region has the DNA TGTGCCAGCAGCCTCAGGTACTACGAGCAGTACTTC. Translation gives CASSLRYYEQYF.

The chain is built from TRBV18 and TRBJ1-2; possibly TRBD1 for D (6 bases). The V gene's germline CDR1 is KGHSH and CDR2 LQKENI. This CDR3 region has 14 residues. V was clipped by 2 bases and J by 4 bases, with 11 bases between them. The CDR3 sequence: CASSPGQGTYGYTF. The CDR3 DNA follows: TGTGCCAGCTCACCAGGGCAGGGGACCTATGGCTACACCTTC.

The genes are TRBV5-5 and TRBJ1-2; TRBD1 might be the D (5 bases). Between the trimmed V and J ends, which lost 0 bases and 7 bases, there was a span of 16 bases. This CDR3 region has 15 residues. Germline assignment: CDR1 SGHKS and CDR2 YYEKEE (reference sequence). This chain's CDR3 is CASSLVAGRSGGYTF. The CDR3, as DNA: TGTGCCAGCAGCTTGGTAGCAGGGAGGAGTGGTGGCTACACCTTC.

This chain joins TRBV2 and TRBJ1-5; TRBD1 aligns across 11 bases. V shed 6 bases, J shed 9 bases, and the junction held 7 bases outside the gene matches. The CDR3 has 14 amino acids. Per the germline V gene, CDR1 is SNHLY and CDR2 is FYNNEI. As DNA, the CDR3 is TGTGCCAGCAGCGCCGGGACAGGGGGAAGGCCCCAGCATTTT. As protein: CASSAGTGGRPQHF.

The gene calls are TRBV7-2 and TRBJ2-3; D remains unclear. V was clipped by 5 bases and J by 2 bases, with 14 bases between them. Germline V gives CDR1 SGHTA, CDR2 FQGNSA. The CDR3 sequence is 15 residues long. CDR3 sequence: CASSQFFQVTDTQYF. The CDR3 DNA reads TGTGCCAGCAGCCAATTTTTTCAGGTCACAGATACGCAGTATTTT.

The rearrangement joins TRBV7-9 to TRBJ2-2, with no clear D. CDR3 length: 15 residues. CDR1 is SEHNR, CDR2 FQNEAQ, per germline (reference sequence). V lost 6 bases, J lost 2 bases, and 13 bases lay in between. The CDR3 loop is CASSPTTTNTGELFF. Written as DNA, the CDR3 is TGTGCCAGCAGTCCCACCACAACAAACACCGGGGAGCTGTTTTTT.

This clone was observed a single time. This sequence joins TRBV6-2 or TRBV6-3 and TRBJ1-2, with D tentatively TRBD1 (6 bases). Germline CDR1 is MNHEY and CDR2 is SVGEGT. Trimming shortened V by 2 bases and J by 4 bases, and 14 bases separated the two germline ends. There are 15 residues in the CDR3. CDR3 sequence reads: CASSYPYRVAYGYTF. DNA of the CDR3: TGTGCCAGCAGTTACCCCTACAGGGTCGCCTATGGCTACACCTTC.